Following are 21 T cell receptor beta chains from one sample sequenced in a study of blood T cell repertoires in COVID-19. Sequenced by immunoSEQ multiplex PCR; TCRdb stores in-frame clones only, minus some. Found here are roughly 53,000 clones, about nine tenths of them singletons; the top ten hold less than 3.5%. The material sequenced was peripheral blood. Receptors originate from a man older than 75 with acute or convalescent COVID-19.

Note on this clone: A read error may produce the germline difference seen at one junction end. The V gene is TRBV3-1 (or the pseudogene TRBV3-2), the J gene TRBJ1-2; D is possibly TRBD1 (6 bases). Germline CDR1 reads LGHDT; CDR2 reads YNNKEL (reference sequence). The CDR3 is 13 amino acids. CDR3 bases: TGTGCCAGCAGCCAAGTAAGAGGGGGACCCCACTTCTTC. Translating gives CASSQVRGGPHFF.

The V gene is TRBV7-2, the J gene TRBJ1-2; tentatively, D is TRBD1 (6 bases). The CDR3 has 14 residues. CDR1 is SGHTA, CDR2 FQGNSA, per germline. V lost 5 bases to trimming and J lost 10 bases, with 20 bases between them. The CDR3 loop is CASSGQQGLAAYTF. The CDR3 DNA sequence: TGTGCCAGCAGCGGACAACAGGGTCTTGCGGCCTACACCTTC. The whole variable domain, remainder taken from reference TRBV7-2 and TRBJ1-2, is GAGVSQSPSNKVTEKGKDVELRCDPISGHTALYWYRQSLGQGLEFLIYFQGNSAPDKSGLPSDRFSAERTGGSVSTLTIQRTQQEDSAVYLCASSGQQGLAAYTFGSGTRLTVV.

The CDR3 region is CSVQNTGGASTEAFF. Here the CDR3 DNA reads TGCAGCGTTCAAAACACAGGGGGCGCGAGCACTGAAGCTTTCTTT. This chain connects TRBV29-1 to TRBJ1-1; 9 nucleotides line up with TRBD1. The CDR3 is 15 residues long. The germline V gene encodes CDR1 SQVTM and CDR2 ANQGSEA. Trimming at V came to 5 bases and at J to 4 bases, leaving 11 bases not matched to a gene. Drawing the rest from reference TRBV29-1 and TRBJ1-1, the complete variable domain is SAVISQKPSRDICQRGTSLTIQCQVDSQVTMMFWYRQQPGQSLTLIATANQGSEATYESGFVIDKFPISRPNLTFSTLTVSNMSPEDSSIYLCSVQNTGGASTEAFFGQGTRLTVV.

This clone was found a few times. The chain has TRBV4-3 and TRBJ1-3; maybe TRBD1 (6 bases). Trimming pared 6 bases from V and 2 bases from J, leaving 14 bases between. There are 15 residues in the CDR3. In germline, CDR1 is LGHNA, CDR2 YSLEER. The CDR3 here is CASSFVGGAGNTIYF. In nucleotides, the CDR3 is TGCGCCAGCAGTTTCGTAGGGGGGGCTGGAAACACCATATATTTT.

This clone was observed a single time. The chain carries TRBV5-1 and TRBJ2-7; weak D call: TRBD2 (5 bases). V was pared by 0 bases and J by 0 bases, with 7 bases between. Per germline, CDR1 SGHRS and CDR2 YFSETQ. The CDR3 is 14 residues long. Written as DNA, the CDR3 is TGCGCCAGCAGCTTGGGGAGGTTCTCCTACGAGCAGTACTTC. Protein product: CASSLGRFSYEQYF.

The CDR3 loop is CASSRGFRYYGYTF. CDR3 coding DNA: TGTGCCAGCAGCCGCGGTTTTAGATACTATGGCTACACCTTC. This chain joins TRBV3-1 (or the pseudogene TRBV3-2) and TRBJ1-2; D is unclear. There are 14 residues in the CDR3. The germline V gene has CDR1 LGHDT and CDR2 YNNKEL (reference sequence). V was clipped by 4 bases and J by 3 bases, with 12 bases between them.

This sequence joins TRBV20-1 and TRBJ1-5; D is undetermined. The CDR3 is 13 residues long. Trimming took 3 bases from V and 3 from J, leaving 9 bases between them. Germline lookup yields CDR1 DFQATT and CDR2 SNEGSKA (reference sequence). CDR3 in amino acids: CSASPGYNQPQHF. The CDR3 DNA sequence: TGCAGTGCTAGTCCCGGGTACAATCAGCCCCAGCATTTT.

The chain uses TRBV11-2 and TRBJ2-3; possibly TRBD1 for D (6 bases). Germline values: CDR1 SGHAT, CDR2 FQNNGV. The CDR3 sequence is 15 residues long. V lost 1 base and J lost 4, with 12 bases in between. The CDR3, as DNA: TGTGCCAGCAGCTTAGGGCGACAGGAGGCAGATACGCAGTATTTT. As protein: CASSLGRQEADTQYF.

This chain uses TRBV27 with TRBJ2-5; 7 positions agree with TRBD1. There are 14 residues in the CDR3. V lost 5 bases to trimming and J lost 2 bases; unmatched junction nucleotides: 5. Germline-derived CDR1 and CDR2 are MNHEY and SMNVEV (reference sequence). CDR3 sequence (DNA): TGTGCCAGCAGTGCTGGGACAGCTCAAGAGACCCAGTACTTC. Translated: CASSAGTAQETQYF.

V is TRBV6-6 and J is TRBJ1-1; TRBD1 aligns across 8 bases. Germline loops: CDR1 MNHNY, CDR2 SVGAGI (reference sequence). The CDR3 length is 15 residues. V trimming: 4 bases; J trimming: 3 bases; junction bases outside the gene matches: 7. The CDR3 region is CASSSLDREYTEAFF. DNA for the CDR3: TGTGCCAGCAGTTCCCTGGACAGGGAGTACACTGAAGCTTTCTTT.

J is TRBJ1-6 and V is TRBV18; 7 nucleotides match TRBD1. This CDR3 comprises 14 residues. From germline, CDR1 is KGHSH and CDR2 LQKENI. V was pared by 3 bases and J by 6 bases, with 2 bases of the junction left unmatched. CDR3 DNA: TGTGCCAGCTCACCGGGACAGTTTAATTCACCCCTCCACTTT. This encodes CASSPGQFNSPLHF.

The chain carries TRBV12-3 or TRBV12-4 and TRBJ2-7; maybe TRBD2 (5 bases). The CDR3 totals 13 residues. Trimming pared 8 bases from V and 0 bases from J, leaving 11 bases between. CDR3 protein: CASLGLPSYEQYF. In DNA form, the CDR3 reads TGTGCCAGCCTCGGACTTCCCTCCTACGAGCAGTACTTC.

This rearrangement joins TRBV7-9 to TRBJ1-1; 9 bases match TRBD1. Losses at the gene ends were 5 bases for V and 4 bases for J; bases not matched to a gene: 11. The CDR3 has 16 amino acids. Per germline, CDR1 SEHNR and CDR2 FQNEAQ (reference sequence). CDR3: CASSPGQGMFSTEAFF. The CDR3 coding sequence is TGTGCCAGCAGCCCAGGACAGGGGATGTTCTCCACTGAAGCTTTCTTT.

This rearrangement joins TRBV3-1 (or the pseudogene TRBV3-2) to TRBJ1-6; D is unresolved. Germline CDR1 is LGHDT and CDR2 is YNNKEL (reference sequence). This CDR3 contains 13 residues. The germline V and J ends were trimmed by 4 bases and 4 bases, with 5 bases remaining between them. The CDR3 DNA reads as TGTGCCAGCAGCCCGGAGTATAATTCACCCCTCCACTTT. This encodes CASSPEYNSPLHF.

The chain is built from TRBV15 and TRBJ2-1; 9 bases line up with TRBD1. The germline V gene encodes CDR1 LNHNV and CDR2 YYDKDF (reference sequence). CDR3 length equals 17 residues. V shed 3 bases, J shed 7 bases, and the junction held 13 bases outside the gene matches. CDR3 protein: CATSRAVTGGKFNEQFF. The CDR3 nucleotides read TGTGCCACCAGCAGGGCGGTTACAGGGGGCAAGTTTAATGAGCAGTTCTTC.

This chain connects TRBV3-1 (or the pseudogene TRBV3-2) to TRBJ2-3; 13 positions match TRBD2. Unmatched junction bases numbered 11, after V lost 8 bases and J lost 0 bases. This CDR3 has 18 residues. Germline V lookup: CDR1 LGHDT, CDR2 YNNKEL (reference sequence). CDR3 in amino acids: CASPLTSGGTRSTDTQYF. The CDR3 DNA reads as TGTGCCAGCCCCCTGACTAGCGGGGGGACGAGGAGCACAGATACGCAGTATTTT.

J is TRBJ1-1 and V is TRBV30; D is uncertain. The CDR3 has 13 residues. The V end was cut by 0 bases, the J end by 6 bases, with 11 bases between. The germline V gene has CDR1 GTSNPN and CDR2 SVGIG (reference sequence). CDR3 in amino acids: CAWSVRQVAEAFF. CDR3 DNA sequence: TGTGCCTGGAGTGTAAGGCAGGTCGCTGAAGCTTTCTTT.

This chain connects TRBV11-2 to TRBJ1-2, with D uncertain. From germline, CDR1 is SGHAT and CDR2 FQNNGV. Trimming removed 6 bases from V and 4 bases from J, with 12 bases in between. There are 13 residues in the CDR3. The CDR3 bases are TGTGCCAGCAGTTTCGCGGGTACCTATGGCTACACCTTC. Translating it yields CASSFAGTYGYTF. The variable domain in full, completed from reference TRBV11-2 and TRBJ1-2, reads EAGVAQSPRYKIIEKRQSVAFWCNPISGHATLYWYQQILGQGPKLLIQFQNNGVVDDSQLPKDRFSAERLKGVDSTLKIQPAKLEDSAVYLCASSFAGTYGYTFGSGTRLTVV.

The chain combines TRBV5-8 with TRBJ1-2; D call uncertain. Trimming took off 4 bases at V and 2 bases at J, with 6 bases between the two ends. This CDR3 region has 12 residues. Germline assignment: CDR1 SGHTS and CDR2 YDEGEE. The CDR3 loop is CASSLGNYGYTF. The CDR3 DNA sequence: TGTGCCAGCAGCCTCGGGAACTATGGCTACACCTTC.

This clone turned up a few times. The chain combines TRBV11-2 with TRBJ2-2; D unclear. The ends were cut back, 4 bases at V and 6 bases at J, with 6 bases in the middle. This CDR3 region has 12 residues. Germline CDR1 is SGHAT and CDR2 is FQNNGV. CDR3 nucleotides: TGTGCCAGCAGCTCAAATGCCGGGGAGCTGTTTTTT. Residues: CASSSNAGELFF.

The chain recombines TRBV6-6 with TRBJ1-5; D might be TRBD1 (5 bases). CDR1 is MNHNY and CDR2 is SVGAGI in the germline V gene (reference sequence). Trimming pared 2 bases from V and 5 bases from J, leaving 7 bases between. The CDR3 spans 13 residues. The CDR3: CASSYDRDQPQHF. The CDR3 DNA sequence: TGTGCCAGCAGTTACGACAGAGATCAGCCCCAGCATTTT.